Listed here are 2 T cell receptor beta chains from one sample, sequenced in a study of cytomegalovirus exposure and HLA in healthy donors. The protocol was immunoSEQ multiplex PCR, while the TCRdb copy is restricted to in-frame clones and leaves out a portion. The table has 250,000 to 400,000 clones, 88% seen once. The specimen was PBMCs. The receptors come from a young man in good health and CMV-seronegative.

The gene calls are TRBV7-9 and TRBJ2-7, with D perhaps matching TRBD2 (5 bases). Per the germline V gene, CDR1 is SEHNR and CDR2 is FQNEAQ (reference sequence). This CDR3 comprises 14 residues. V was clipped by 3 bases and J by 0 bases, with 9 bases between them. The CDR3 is CASSFEGHSYEQYF. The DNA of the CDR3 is TGTGCCAGCAGCTTCGAGGGTCACTCCTACGAGCAGTACTTC. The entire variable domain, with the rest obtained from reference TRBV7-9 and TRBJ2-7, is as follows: DTGVSQNPRHKITKRGQNVTFRCDPISEHNRLYWYRQTLGQGPEFLTYFQNEAQLEKSRLLSDRFSAERPKGSFSTLEIQRTEQGDSAMYLCASSFEGHSYEQYFGPGTRLTVT.

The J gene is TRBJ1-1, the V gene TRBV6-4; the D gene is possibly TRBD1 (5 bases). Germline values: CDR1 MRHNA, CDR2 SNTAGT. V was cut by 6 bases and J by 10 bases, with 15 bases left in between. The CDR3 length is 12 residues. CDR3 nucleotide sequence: TGTGCCAGCAGAGGGGAGGCCTCTGCAGCTTTCTTT. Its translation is CASRGEASAAFF.